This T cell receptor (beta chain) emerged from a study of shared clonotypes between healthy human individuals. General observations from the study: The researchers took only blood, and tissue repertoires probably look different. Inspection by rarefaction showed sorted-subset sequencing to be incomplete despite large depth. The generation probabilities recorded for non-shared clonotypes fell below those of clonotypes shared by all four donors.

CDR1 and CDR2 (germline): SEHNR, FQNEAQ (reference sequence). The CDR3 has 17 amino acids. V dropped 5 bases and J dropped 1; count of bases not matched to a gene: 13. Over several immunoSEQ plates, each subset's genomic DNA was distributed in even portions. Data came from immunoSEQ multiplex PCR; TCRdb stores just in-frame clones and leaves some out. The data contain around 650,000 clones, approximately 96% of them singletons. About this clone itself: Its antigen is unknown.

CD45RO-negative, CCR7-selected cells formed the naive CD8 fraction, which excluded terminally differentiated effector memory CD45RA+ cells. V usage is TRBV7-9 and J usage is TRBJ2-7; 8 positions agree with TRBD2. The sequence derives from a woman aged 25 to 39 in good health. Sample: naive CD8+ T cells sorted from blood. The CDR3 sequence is CASSQYRAGTSSYEQYF. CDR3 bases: TGTGCCAGCAGCCAATACCGGGCCGGGACTAGTTCCTACGAGCAGTACTTC.